The rows below give T cell receptor beta chains drawn from one sample of a study of cytomegalovirus exposure and HLA in healthy donors. Assay used: immunoSEQ multiplex PCR; TCRdb lists only in-frame clones, some missing. The sample lists around 130,000 clones; roughly 71% were seen once. Sequencing input: PBMCs. The receptors originated from a middle-aged woman in good health and CMV-seropositive. CDR3s include the opening cysteine and the closing phenylalanine or tryptophan. Fields, in order: J gene, V gene, CDR3 protein.

j_gene: TRBJ1-2
v_gene: TRBV6-1
CDR3aa: CASSEVDRGYGYTF

j_gene: TRBJ1-1
v_gene: TRBV9
CDR3aa: CASSAQGANTEAFF

j_gene: TRBJ1-2
v_gene: TRBV16
CDR3aa: CASSQSEGHGYTF

j_gene: TRBJ1-2
v_gene: TRBV30
CDR3aa: CAWSVGADGYTF

j_gene: TRBJ1-3
v_gene: TRBV7-8
CDR3aa: CASIPNRGLVNTIYF

j_gene: TRBJ1-5
v_gene: TRBV19
CDR3aa: CASSVRQGAYSNQPQHF

j_gene: TRBJ2-3
v_gene: TRBV6-5
CDR3aa: CASSYSNLAGVDTQYF

j_gene: TRBJ2-7
v_gene: TRBV6-5
CDR3aa: CASRVGVLYEQYF

j_gene: TRBJ1-4
v_gene: TRBV30
CDR3aa: CAGGVGEKLFF

j_gene: TRBJ1-1
v_gene: TRBV7-9
CDR3aa: CASSLSDRATEAFF

j_gene: TRBJ2-3
v_gene: TRBV5-4
CDR3aa: CASSFSLDTQYF

j_gene: TRBJ1-1
v_gene: TRBV7-8
CDR3aa: CASSFGPWEDTEAFF

j_gene: TRBJ2-5
v_gene: TRBV6-1
CDR3aa: CASSAQRGTQETQYF

j_gene: TRBJ2-1
v_gene: TRBV4-3
CDR3aa: CASSQGPAGSWNEQFF

j_gene: TRBJ2-1
v_gene: TRBV29-1
CDR3aa: CSVDSLAGYSYNEQFF

j_gene: TRBJ2-5
v_gene: TRBV29-1
CDR3aa: CSVASGDYGTQYF

j_gene: TRBJ1-1
v_gene: TRBV9
CDR3aa: CASSVGVGQGSTEAFF

j_gene: TRBJ1-5
v_gene: TRBV5-6
CDR3aa: CASSVLGTASNQPQHF

j_gene: TRBJ2-3
v_gene: TRBV5-1
CDR3aa: CASSLEGLTDTQYF

j_gene: TRBJ2-2
v_gene: TRBV29-1
CDR3aa: CSVDSGLANTGELFF

j_gene: TRBJ1-1
v_gene: TRBV28
CDR3aa: CASSFRATGGLTEAFF

j_gene: TRBJ1-4
v_gene: TRBV18
CDR3aa: CASSPPGLGEKLFF

j_gene: TRBJ1-1
v_gene: TRBV7-9
CDR3aa: CASSSYTEAFF

j_gene: TRBJ2-1
v_gene: TRBV9
CDR3aa: CASSAQTSGRDEQFF

j_gene: TRBJ2-1
v_gene: TRBV7-3
CDR3aa: CASSLTAGGQDEQFF

j_gene: TRBJ1-2
v_gene: TRBV6-5
CDR3aa: CASSYSTQGAGGYTF

j_gene: TRBJ2-1
v_gene: TRBV10-2
CDR3aa: CASSDVRGDEQFF

j_gene: TRBJ2-5
v_gene: TRBV25-1
CDR3aa: CASSELSQSGVQETQYF

j_gene: TRBJ1-5
v_gene: TRBV27
CDR3aa: CASSPLRGQSSNQPQHF

j_gene: TRBJ2-5
v_gene: TRBV10-3
CDR3aa: CAITSGAFQETQYF

j_gene: TRBJ1-4
v_gene: TRBV18
CDR3aa: CASSNKGQGAEKLFF

j_gene: TRBJ1-2
v_gene: TRBV9
CDR3aa: CASSPDSDYGYTF